This TCR beta chain was sequenced for a study of cytomegalovirus exposure and HLA in healthy donors. The PCR had 60 Vbeta and 13 Jbeta primers. Repertoires were generated with immunoSEQ multiplex PCR, while TCRdb's copy carries only in-frame clones and drops some. The sample holds 120,000 to 150,000 clones, roughly four fifths seen once. Worth noting for this clone: Its antigen is still unknown.

Unrecorded immune exposure was likely among donors, who were nominally healthy when sampled. CDR3 length: 15 residues. J lost 8 bases, V lost 0 bases, and 7 bases had no gene match. Looked up from germline, CDR1 is SGHDT and CDR2 is YYEEEE. Study-wide points: Available immune exposure information was restricted to CMV serostatus only. In most subjects, TCR beta sequences reportedly gave accurate predictions of HLA-A and HLA-B alleles.

V is TRBV5-6 and J is TRBJ2-1; TRBD1 agrees at 8 bases. The clonotype was recovered from a woman between 50 and 59 years old in good health and CMV-seronegative. The sample taken for sequencing was PBMCs. The CDR3 is CASSLVRTGRYEQFF. CDR3 nucleotide sequence: TGTGCCAGCAGCTTGGTGAGGACAGGGCGCTATGAGCAGTTCTTC.